This T cell receptor (beta chain) was recovered during a study of regulatory T cells in long-lasting Graves disease. This clonotype was seen ten or more times. Combining iRepertoire HTBI primers with Arm-PCR of CDR3 regions, the authors built TCR beta libraries. MiXCR was run by TCRdb on the multiplex PCR reads, yielding one entry per CDR3 protein. The sample has some 220,000 distinct CDR3 sequences; 15% to 20% are singletons. V lost 7 bases, J lost 2 bases, and 13 bases stayed unmatched. The CDR3 covers 16 residues. Germline-derived CDR1 and CDR2 are MNHNS and SASEGT. The time point was: newly diagnosed GD, antithyroid drugs for less than 3 months. There was RNA extracted from PBMCs, and the TCR library was made from it. This sample was also put to use in a study of T cells in Graves' hyperthyroidism and ophthalmopathy.

The TCR was taken from a woman aged 25 to 45 with Graves disease. The sequenced sample was peripheral blood mononuclear cells (PBMCs), obtained at new diagnosis, from a patient treated with antithyroid drugs. This chain links TRBV6-1 with TRBJ2-7; 8 nucleotides agree with TRBD1. CDR3 bases: TGTGCCAGCACCCAAACCAAGGGACAGGTAGCCTACGAGCAGTACTTC. Protein sequence: CASTQTKGQVAYEQYF.